The rows below give T cell receptor beta chains drawn from one sample of a study of Ad26.COV2.S vaccination and SARS-CoV-2 variants. Sequencing was performed with immunoSEQ multiplex PCR; in TCRdb, only in-frame clones are kept and a portion is missing. The repertoire holds hundreds of thousands of clones, with around 90% as singletons. The sample was peripheral blood, taken in a trial of Ad26.COV2.S vaccine versus placebo. Receptors originate from a person between 18 and 60 years old who received the Ad26.COV2.S COVID-19 vaccine or a placebo. CDR3s include the opening cysteine and the closing phenylalanine or tryptophan. A D gene is named only where the DNA matches it firmly. The size entry is marked missing in some rows and otherwise reads once, few, many or a size class.

d_gene,v_gene,abundance,j_gene,len,CDR3aa,CDR3nt
-,TRBV5-4,-,TRBJ2-7,13,CASSGGLPYEQYF,TGTGCCAGCAGCGGGGGCTTACCCTACGAGCAGTACTTC
-,TRBV20-1,-,TRBJ1-1,13,CSASLQVNTEAFF,TGCAGTGCTAGTCTACAGGTAAACACTGAAGCTTTCTTT
-,TRBV2,-,TRBJ1-4,14,CASSDWGRREKLFF,TGTGCCAGCAGTGATTGGGGGCGCCGAGAAAAACTGTTTTTT
-,TRBV5-1,once,TRBJ1-3,17,CASSLGGEVITGNTIYF,TGCGCCAGCAGCTTGGGAGGGGAAGTTATCACTGGAAACACCATATATTTT
-,TRBV4-1,once,TRBJ2-5,15,CASSQEGTLQETQYF,TGCGCCAGCAGCCAAGAAGGGACCCTCCAAGAGACCCAGTACTTC
TRBD1,TRBV11-2,-,TRBJ2-7,15,CASSGRTGVRYEQYF,TGTGCCAGCAGCGGGCGGACAGGGGTGCGCTACGAGCAGTACTTC
TRBD1,TRBV30,-,TRBJ1-6,15,CAWSGGTVGSFPLHF,TGTGCCTGGAGTGGCGGGACAGTGGGGTCGTTTCCCCTCCACTTT
TRBD2,TRBV30,once,TRBJ2-7,14,CAWSRGTSGSEQYF,TGTGCCTGGAGTAGGGGGACTAGCGGAAGCGAGCAGTACTTC
-,TRBV7-9,-,TRBJ1-1,14,CASSFWQEGAEAFF,TGTGCCAGCAGCTTTTGGCAGGAGGGAGCTGAAGCTTTCTTT
-,TRBV12-3/TRBV12-4,-,TRBJ2-1,13,CASSLARLVEQFF,TGTGCCAGCAGTTTAGCCCGACTAGTTGAGCAGTTCTTC
-,TRBV29-1,-,TRBJ2-7,13,CSVLGVSGYEQYF,TGCAGCGTCTTAGGGGTGTCCGGGTACGAGCAGTACTTC
TRBD2,TRBV7-8,-,TRBJ2-7,15,CASSLVVAGVNEQYF,TGTGCCAGCAGCTTAGTGGTAGCGGGAGTGAACGAGCAGTACTTC
-,TRBV6-5,-,TRBJ2-1,15,CASGQGDFSYNEQFF,TGTGCCAGCGGCCAGGGGGACTTCTCCTACAATGAGCAGTTCTTC
TRBD2,TRBV4-3,-,TRBJ2-1,16,CASSQDGGRAYNEQFF,TGCGCCAGCAGCCAAGACGGCGGGAGGGCCTACAATGAGCAGTTCTTC
-,TRBV5-1,-,TRBJ1-2,14,CASSPAGWVEGYTF,TGCGCCAGCAGCCCGGCAGGTTGGGTAGAGGGCTACACCTTC
-,TRBV7-9,-,TRBJ2-7,14,CASSLDVGRDEQYF,TGTGCCAGCAGCTTAGATGTCGGGAGAGACGAGCAGTACTTC
-,TRBV27,-,TRBJ2-7,10,CASSWRREYF,TGTGCCAGCAGTTGGCGCAGAGAGTACTTC
-,TRBV5-4,-,TRBJ2-1,11,CASSLQNEQFF,TGTGCCAGCAGCTTGCAGAATGAGCAGTTCTTC
-,TRBV19,-,TRBJ1-4,16,CASSIDLWRRDEKLFF,TGTGCCAGTAGTATAGATCTGTGGAGGAGGGATGAAAAACTGTTTTTT
-,TRBV9,-,TRBJ2-2,17,CASSVGVPGQRRGELFF,TGTGCCAGCAGCGTAGGGGTCCCCGGACAACGTAGGGGGGAGCTGTTTTTT
TRBD2,TRBV28,once,TRBJ2-7,15,CASSLGLAGKYEQYF,TGTGCCAGCAGTTTAGGACTAGCGGGAAAGTACGAGCAGTACTTC
-,TRBV5-8,-,TRBJ2-7,13,CASSLFRSYEQYF,TGTGCCAGCAGCTTGTTCAGGTCCTACGAGCAGTACTTC
TRBD1,TRBV19,-,TRBJ1-3,16,CASSIRTGGTGNTIYF,TGTGCCAGTAGTATCCGGACAGGGGGTACTGGAAACACCATATATTTT
TRBD2,TRBV3-1/TRBV3-2,-,TRBJ2-3,17,CASSQERSLAGTDTQYF,TGTGCCAGCAGCCAAGAGAGGTCGCTAGCGGGAACAGATACGCAGTATTTT
-,TRBV29-1,-,TRBJ1-2,11,CSVEVALGYTF,TGCAGCGTTGAAGTGGCACTCGGCTACACCTTC
TRBD2,TRBV7-2,-,TRBJ2-2,17,CASSLVLLAGRLGELFF,TGTGCCAGCAGCTTAGTTTTACTAGCGGGGAGGTTGGGGGAGCTGTTTTTT
TRBD1,TRBV15,-,TRBJ1-1,15,CATSRDRALVTEAFF,TGTGCCACCAGCCGAGACAGGGCCTTGGTCACTGAAGCTTTCTTT
-,TRBV30,-,TRBJ2-7,13,CAWSDGASYEQYF,TGTGCCTGGAGTGACGGGGCATCCTACGAGCAGTACTTC
TRBD1,TRBV2,-,TRBJ1-1,14,CASSPGTGYTEAFF,TGTGCCAGCAGTCCCGGGACAGGGTACACTGAAGCTTTCTTT
TRBD2,TRBV30,-,TRBJ2-3,17,CAWSFSGRPQYTDTQYF,TGTGCCTGGAGTTTCAGCGGGAGGCCTCAGTACACAGATACGCAGTATTTT
-,TRBV28,-,TRBJ2-1,18,CASSFNPGESGSYNEQFF,TGTGCCAGCAGTTTTAACCCTGGGGAGTCAGGCTCCTACAATGAGCAGTTCTTC
-,TRBV19,-,TRBJ2-2,14,CASSSGTNTGELFF,TGTGCCAGTAGTAGCGGTACGAACACCGGGGAGCTGTTTTTT
-,TRBV5-4,-,TRBJ2-2,15,CASSLGSGIPGELFF,TGTGCCAGCAGCTTGGGGTCAGGAATTCCCGGGGAGCTGTTTTTT
-,TRBV7-9,-,TRBJ1-4,15,CASSPTGWVNEKLFF,TGTGCCAGCAGCCCCACAGGGTGGGTTAATGAAAAACTGTTTTTT
TRBD2,TRBV11-2,once,TRBJ2-1,17,CASSLVPTSGKYNEQFF,TGTGCCAGCAGCTTAGTCCCGACTAGCGGGAAATACAATGAGCAGTTCTTC
-,TRBV10-3,-,TRBJ2-3,11,CAISDQDTQYF,TGTGCCATCAGTGATCAGGATACGCAGTATTTT
TRBD1,TRBV7-9,-,TRBJ1-2,14,CASSSTGAFYGYTF,TGTGCCAGCAGTTCCACAGGGGCCTTCTATGGCTACACCTTC
-,TRBV19,-,TRBJ2-2,13,CASSLVGSRELFF,TGTGCCAGTAGTCTAGTAGGGAGCCGGGAGCTGTTTTTT
TRBD1,TRBV29-1,-,TRBJ2-7,14,CSVKGQGAAGEQYF,TGCAGCGTTAAGGGACAGGGGGCGGCCGGGGAGCAGTACTTC
-,TRBV7-2,-,TRBJ2-7,18,CASSFSFPSSAQGYEQYF,TGTGCCAGCAGCTTTAGTTTCCCCTCTAGCGCTCAAGGGTACGAGCAGTACTTC
-,TRBV2,-,TRBJ2-7,15,CASRFRRPLSYEQYF,TGTGCCAGCAGGTTCAGAAGACCCTTATCCTACGAGCAGTACTTC
-,TRBV27,-,TRBJ1-1,14,CASSFTEPNTEAFF,TGTGCCAGCAGTTTTACAGAACCGAACACTGAAGCTTTCTTT
TRBD2,TRBV7-7,-,TRBJ2-7,13,CASSLSGSYEQYF,TGTGCTAGCAGCTTAAGCGGGAGTTACGAGCAGTACTTC
-,TRBV7-2,-,TRBJ1-1,15,CASSLAIAMNTEAFF,TGTGCCAGCAGCTTAGCGATAGCCATGAACACTGAAGCTTTCTTT
-,TRBV5-1,-,TRBJ2-2,16,CASSLGLAQGTGELFF,TGCGCCAGCAGCCTAGGACTCGCGCAGGGTACCGGGGAGCTGTTTTTT
TRBD2,TRBV19,-,TRBJ2-3,16,CASSLSGRGWADTQYF,TGTGCCAGTAGTTTAAGCGGGAGGGGATGGGCAGATACGCAGTATTTT
-,TRBV28,-,TRBJ1-5,16,CASSLRDPRRNQPQHF,TGTGCCAGCAGTTTACGGGACCCTCGACGCAATCAGCCCCAGCATTTT
TRBD2,TRBV9,-,TRBJ2-3,17,CASSVGTSGYDIDTQYF,TGTGCCAGCAGCGTAGGGACTAGCGGATATGACATAGATACGCAGTATTTT
-,TRBV6-2/TRBV6-3,-,TRBJ2-7,14,CASSSAEFSYEQYF,TGTGCCAGCAGCTCAGCAGAATTCTCCTACGAGCAGTACTTC
TRBD1,TRBV12-3/TRBV12-4,-,TRBJ1-3,13,CASRQGARNTIYF,TGTGCCAGCAGACAGGGGGCTCGAAACACCATATATTTT